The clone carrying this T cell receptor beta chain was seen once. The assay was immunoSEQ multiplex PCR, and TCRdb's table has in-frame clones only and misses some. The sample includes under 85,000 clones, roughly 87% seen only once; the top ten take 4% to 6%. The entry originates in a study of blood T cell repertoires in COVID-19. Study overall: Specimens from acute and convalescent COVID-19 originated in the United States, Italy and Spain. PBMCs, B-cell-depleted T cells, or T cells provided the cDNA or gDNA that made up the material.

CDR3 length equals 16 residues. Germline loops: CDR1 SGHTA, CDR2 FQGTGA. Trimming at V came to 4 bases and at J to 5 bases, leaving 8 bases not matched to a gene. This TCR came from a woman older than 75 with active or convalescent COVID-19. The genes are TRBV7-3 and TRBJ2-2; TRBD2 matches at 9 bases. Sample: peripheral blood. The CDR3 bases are TGTGCCAGCAGCTCCGGGAGGCGGGGGGGAACCGGGGAGCTGTTTTTT. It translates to CASSSGRRGGTGELFF.